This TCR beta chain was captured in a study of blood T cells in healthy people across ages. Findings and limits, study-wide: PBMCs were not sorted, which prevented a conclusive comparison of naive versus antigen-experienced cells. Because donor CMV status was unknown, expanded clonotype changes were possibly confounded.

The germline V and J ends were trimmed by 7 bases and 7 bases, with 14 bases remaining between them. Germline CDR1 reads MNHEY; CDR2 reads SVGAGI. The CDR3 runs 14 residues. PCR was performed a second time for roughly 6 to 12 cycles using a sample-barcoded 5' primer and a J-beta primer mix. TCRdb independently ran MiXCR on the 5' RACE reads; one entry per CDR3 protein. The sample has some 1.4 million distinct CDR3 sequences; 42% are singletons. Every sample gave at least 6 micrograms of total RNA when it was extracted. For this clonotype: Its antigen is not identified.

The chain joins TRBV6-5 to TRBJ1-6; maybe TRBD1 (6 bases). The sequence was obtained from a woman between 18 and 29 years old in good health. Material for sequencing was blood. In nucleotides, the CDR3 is TGTGCCAGCATCCCAAAGGGGGTCAATTCACCCCTCCACTTT. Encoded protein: CASIPKGVNSPLHF.